The present TCR beta chain was sequenced within a study of blood T cell repertoires in COVID-19. About the study: Sources were T cells, B-cell-depleted T cells, or PBMCs; the material itself was cDNA or gDNA.

Per the original methods: Reference gene primer amplification gave estimated nucleated cell counts. The assay was immunoSEQ multiplex PCR, and TCRdb's table has in-frame clones only and misses some. That table is the source of V, J and clone size, and D and trimming were worked out from the DNA. The sample includes under 250,000 clones, approximately 82% of them seen just once. The germline gives CDR1 KGHSH, CDR2 LQKENI. V gave up 6 bases and J gave up 4 bases, with 15 bases separating them. CDR3 length: 14 amino acids. This clonotype was obtained from a woman between 70 and 85 years old with active or convalescent COVID-19. The genes are TRBV18 and TRBJ1-1; no clear D gene. Sequencing was carried out using peripheral blood. The chain's CDR3 is CASSNSRGLTEAFF. CDR3 DNA: TGTGCCAGCTCCAACTCCCGGGGTCTCACTGAAGCTTTCTTT.